The sample holds one count of the clone carrying this T cell receptor beta chain. This entry comes from a study of T cell clones after liver transplantation. Study summary: Timepoints were pre-transplant, pre-withdrawal, and after withdrawal was completed or failed.

Germline V gene data show CDR1 as SGHKS and CDR2 as YYEKEE (reference sequence). The CDR3 is 16 residues long. The V end lost 5 bases, the J end lost 1 base, and 18 bases lay between the germline ends. The table came from immunoSEQ multiplex PCR; TCRdb's copy has only in-frame clones and leaves some out. The sample shows 24,000 or so clones, around three quarters of them seen only once. The chain combines TRBV5-5 with TRBJ1-1, with D possibly being TRBD1 (6 bases). The sample in question was CD4+ T cells from blood, obtained before liver transplant. The source of this sequence is a human donor who received a liver transplant. Here the CDR3 reads CASRPPGQNRNTEAFF. The DNA for the CDR3 is TGTGCCAGCAGACCTCCGGGACAAAATCGGAACACTGAAGCTTTCTTT.